Below, 16 T cell receptor beta chains from the same sample are listed, as sequenced in a study of control samples from healthy donors and cancer patients. The data were produced by immunoSEQ multiplex PCR, yet TCRdb's version contains in-frame clones alone and is incomplete. The sample has about 130,000 clones, around 94% seen once. The sample consisted of PBMCs. These receptors originate from a man older than 75 with head and neck cancer.

The rearrangement links TRBV10-2 to TRBJ1-4; D not resolved. Germline lookup yields CDR1 WSHSY and CDR2 SAAADI. Trimming stripped 4 bases from V and 6 bases from J, with 6 bases between. The CDR3 runs to 12 residues. CDR3 protein: CASSVNYEKLFF. In DNA form, the CDR3 reads TGCGCCAGCAGTGTCAACTATGAAAAACTGTTTTTT.

V gene TRBV18 combines with J gene TRBJ1-6; D unresolved. CDR3 length: 14 residues. The V end was cut by 1 base, the J end by 5 bases, with 6 bases between. CDR1 is KGHSH, CDR2 LQKENI, per germline. CDR3 nucleotides: TGTGCCAGCTCACCACAGGGCGATAATTCACCCCTCCACTTT. It translates to CASSPQGDNSPLHF.

The chain combines TRBV10-1 with TRBJ2-7; TRBD1 is a possible D gene (6 bases). The CDR3 is 13 amino acids. In germline, CDR1 is WNHNN, CDR2 SYGVQD (reference sequence). Trimming left V 6 bases short and J 7 bases short, with 16 bases between. As DNA, the CDR3 is TGCGCCAGCAGACCCGACAGGTACAGTGAGCAGTACTTC. This sequence encodes CASRPDRYSEQYF.

This clone was seen more than once but under ten times. The chain carries TRBV5-5 and TRBJ1-4, with D uncertain. The ends were cut back, 2 bases at V and 13 bases at J, with 15 bases in the middle. CDR3 length: 13 amino acids. Germline CDR1 reads SGHKS; CDR2 reads YYEKEE (reference sequence). CDR3: CASSLWRNRALFF. DNA for the CDR3: TGTGCCAGCAGCTTATGGAGGAACCGTGCACTGTTTTTT. The variable domain in full, completed from reference TRBV5-5 and TRBJ1-4, reads DAGVTQSPTHLIKTRGQQVTLRCSPISGHKSVSWYQQVLGQGPQFIFQYYEKEERGRGNFPDRFSARQFPNYSSELNVNALLLGDSALYLCASSLWRNRALFFGSGTQLSVL.

The J gene is TRBJ2-7, the V gene TRBV10-3, with 8 nucleotides matching TRBD2. The V gene end was trimmed by 8 bases and the J gene end by 2 bases; junction bases not matched to a gene: 14. This CDR3 comprises 16 residues. Germline CDR1 reads ENHRY; CDR2 reads SYGVKD. The CDR3 region is CAIASPGGGATYEQYF. The CDR3 DNA reads as TGTGCCATCGCATCTCCCGGGGGGGGAGCAACCTACGAGCAGTACTTC.

V is TRBV6-1 and J is TRBJ1-2; D may be TRBD1 (6 bases). The germline gives CDR1 MNHNS, CDR2 SASEGT. This CDR3 comprises 15 residues. Trimming shortened V by 3 bases and J by 8 bases, and 19 bases separated the two germline ends. CDR3 in amino acids: CASSESRGKTAGYTF. The CDR3 nucleotides are TGTGCCAGCAGTGAGTCCAGGGGAAAGACAGCAGGCTACACCTTC.

The chain uses TRBV9 and TRBJ2-5; D unresolved. V lost 4 bases, J lost 5 bases, and 6 bases lay in between. The CDR3 length is 11 residues. Germline-derived CDR1 and CDR2 are SGDLS and YYNGEE. CDR3 nucleotides: TGTGCCAGCAGCTCTGGGGAGACCCAGTACTTC. Translated: CASSSGETQYF.

The CDR3 sequence is CATSRRKDEKLFF. The CDR3 region has the DNA TGTGCCACCAGCCGGCGAAAGGATGAAAAACTGTTTTTT. The rearrangement uses TRBV15 and TRBJ1-4; D not certain. This CDR3 region has 13 residues. V shed 5 bases and J shed 6 bases, with 10 bases lying between them. Germline loops: CDR1 LNHNV, CDR2 YYDKDF (reference sequence).

V and J are TRBV4-2 and TRBJ1-1; D unclear. The V gene lost 4 bases and the J gene lost 6 bases, with 12 bases spanning the gap. CDR1 LGHNA and CDR2 YNFKEQ come from the germline V gene. The CDR3 length is 13 residues. CDR3 amino acids: CASSPMGRSEAFF. The CDR3 DNA follows: TGTGCCAGCAGCCCAATGGGGAGGTCTGAAGCTTTCTTT.

The J gene is TRBJ1-2, the V gene TRBV2; 9 bases agree with TRBD1. From germline, CDR1 is SNHLY and CDR2 FYNNEI. There are 15 residues in the CDR3. The ends lost 6 bases at V and 2 bases at J; junction bases unmatched: 7. CDR3 bases: TGTGCCAGCAGGGAGGGGACAGGGAGAAACTATGGCTACACCTTC. This codes for CASREGTGRNYGYTF.

V is TRBV7-6 and J is TRBJ2-5; 12 positions agree with TRBD1. Germline trimming cut 1 base from V and 4 bases from J; bases unmatched to any gene: 4. The CDR3 runs 16 residues. Germline V gene lookup returns CDR1 SGHVS and CDR2 FNYEAQ. This CDR3 is CASSLVGQGAGETQYF. In nucleotides, the CDR3 is TGTGCCAGCAGCTTAGTGGGACAGGGGGCTGGAGAGACCCAGTACTTC.

The rearrangement links TRBV4-1 to TRBJ2-7; D possibly corresponds to TRBD1 (5 bases). The CDR3 runs 14 residues. Germline V lookup: CDR1 MGHRA, CDR2 YSYEKL. The ends were cut back, 0 bases at V and 6 bases at J, with 12 bases in the middle. As DNA, the CDR3 is TGCGCCAGCAGCCAAGAAGGTTTAAGGGGCGAGCAGTACTTC. Protein: CASSQEGLRGEQYF.

The chain employs TRBV2 and TRBJ2-1; 8 positions match TRBD2. V lost 7 bases, J lost 5 bases, and 10 bases stayed unmatched. The germline CDR1 and CDR2 sequences are SNHLY and FYNNEI. The CDR3 totals 15 residues. CDR3 amino acids: CASTEGGGLNNEQFF. For the CDR3, the DNA is TGTGCCAGCACCGAGGGCGGGGGGCTCAACAATGAGCAGTTCTTC. Complete variable domain (other parts from reference TRBV2 and TRBJ2-1): EPEVTQTPSHQVTQMGQEVILRCVPISNHLYFYWYRQILGQKVEFLVSFYNNEISEKSEIFDDQFSVERPDGSNFTLKIRSTKLEDSAMYFCASTEGGGLNNEQFFGPGTRLTVL.

The V gene is TRBV7-9, the J gene TRBJ2-2; no definite D call. CDR1 and CDR2 from the germline V gene are SEHNR and FQNEAQ (reference sequence). V lost 5 bases to trimming and J lost 6 bases, with 7 bases between them. The CDR3 consists of 12 residues. The CDR3 here is CASSRSPGELFF. CDR3 coding DNA: TGTGCCAGCAGCCGCAGCCCCGGGGAGCTGTTTTTT.

This chain joins TRBV3-1 (or the pseudogene TRBV3-2) and TRBJ2-1; D is uncertain. V lost 2 bases, J lost 10 bases, and 6 bases lay in between. The CDR3 is made up of 11 amino acids. From germline, CDR1 is LGHDT and CDR2 YNNKEL (reference sequence). The CDR3 spells CASSQSLEQFF. DNA of the CDR3: TGTGCCAGCAGCCAATCTTTGGAGCAGTTCTTC.

The V call is TRBV4-1, the J call TRBJ1-1; no reliable D call. The CDR3 is 14 residues long. CDR1 is MGHRA and CDR2 is YSYEKL in the germline V gene. V lost 3 bases to trimming and J lost 1 base, with 9 bases between them. The CDR3 DNA sequence: TGCGCCAGCAGCCACCCTGAAAGGAACACTGAAGCTTTCTTT. It specifies CASSHPERNTEAFF.